Listed below are T cell receptor beta chains from one sample, sequenced in a study of prognosis after radiotherapy for stage I lung cancer. TCRdb re-called the multiplex PCR reads with MiXCR, one entry per CDR3 protein. The sample gives more than 30,000 distinct CDR3 sequences, approximately 39% of which show up once; 15% is in the top ten. The sample here was PBMCs, taken before or after stereotactic body radiation therapy (not recorded which). These receptors all come from a donor over 45 with non-small cell lung cancer. CDR3s include the opening cysteine and the closing phenylalanine or tryptophan.

TRBJ2-1	TRBV20-1	CSARDPAGGRYNEQFF
TRBJ1-6	TRBV6-1	CASSLGDSPLHF
TRBJ1-2	TRBV27	CASSPSPNYGYTF
TRBJ2-2	TRBV24-1	CATSDLIGAGQGSTRELFF
TRBJ1-5	TRBV30	CAWSVRGTGNQPQHF
TRBJ2-5	TRBV9	CASSVNRGPETQYF
TRBJ2-7	TRBV4-1	CASSQGVESYEQYF
TRBJ2-1	TRBV20-1	CSANHMGTRGNEQFF
TRBJ2-3	TRBV5-1	CASSSTFTDTQYF
TRBJ2-1	TRBV20-1	CSARRSGRDYNEQFF
TRBJ2-3	TRBV2	CAIRLWGTDTQYF
TRBJ1-1	TRBV20-1	CSARRRGSTEAFF
TRBJ1-3	TRBV6-1	CASRAQISGNTIYF
TRBJ1-2	TRBV12-3/TRBV12-4	CASSLGKSYGYTF
TRBJ2-1	TRBV12-3/TRBV12-4	CASTPGLADYNEQFF
TRBJ2-7	TRBV30	CAWSLEGYEKYF
TRBJ2-5	TRBV9	CASSVEEGVVSETQYF
TRBJ2-2	TRBV3-1	CASSRNTGELFF
TRBJ2-7	TRBV6-4	CASSYGTEQYF
TRBJ2-2	TRBV6-5	CASSWAGSKFSRTGELFF
TRBJ2-7	TRBV6-2/TRBV6-3	CASSHGTGGPSDQYF
TRBJ2-1	TRBV11-3	CASILWETSGRATQFF
TRBJ2-2	TRBV6-5	CSSSSGQHTVELFF
TRBJ2-2	TRBV7-2	CASSKTLTGELFF
TRBJ1-2	TRBV15	CATSRDRAGPGYTF
TRBJ2-3	TRBV2	CASNPPGGRSYTHYF
TRBJ1-3	TRBV19	CASKDGYSGNTIYF
TRBJ1-2	TRBV5-1	CASSSGQGATRGYTF
TRBJ1-2	TRBV28	CASSKWTASNYGYTF
TRBJ2-1	TRBV11-2	CASSSSRSGGEQFF
TRBJ1-2	TRBV20-1	CSARVRTKAGAGYTF
TRBJ1-1	TRBV6-5	CASSYGVGTEAFF